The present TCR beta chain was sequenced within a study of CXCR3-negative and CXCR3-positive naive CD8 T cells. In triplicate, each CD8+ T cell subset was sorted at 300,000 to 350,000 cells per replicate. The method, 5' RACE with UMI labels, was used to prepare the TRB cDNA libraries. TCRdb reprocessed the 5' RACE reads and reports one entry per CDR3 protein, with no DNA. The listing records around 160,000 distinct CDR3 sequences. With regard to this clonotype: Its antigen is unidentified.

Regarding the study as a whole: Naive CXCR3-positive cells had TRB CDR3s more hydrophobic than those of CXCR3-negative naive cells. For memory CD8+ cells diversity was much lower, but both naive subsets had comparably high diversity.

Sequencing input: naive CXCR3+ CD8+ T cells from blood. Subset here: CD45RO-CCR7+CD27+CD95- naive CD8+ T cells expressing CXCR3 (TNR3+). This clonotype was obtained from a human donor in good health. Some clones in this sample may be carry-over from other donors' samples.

The chain's CDR3 is CASSYWTASNEKLFF. The chain employs TRBV6-6 and TRBJ1-4. Germline CDR1 MNHNY, CDR2 SVGAGI (reference sequence). The CDR3 totals 15 residues.